Here is one TCR beta chain with its context. Distinct nucleotide sequences in the sample also encode this CDR3. The protocol was immunoSEQ multiplex PCR, while the TCRdb copy is restricted to in-frame clones and leaves out a portion. The sample holds roughly 600,000 clones; 98% are singletons and the top ten take more than 0.3%. These data are taken from a study of shared clonotypes between healthy human individuals. The CDR3 loop spans 14 amino acids. Germline CDR1 PRHDT, CDR2 FYEKMQ (reference sequence). Trimming removed 3 bases at V and 0 bases at J, with 8 bases between. CD45RO-negative cells were positively selected for CCR7, leaving out terminally differentiated effector memory CD45RA+ cells.

Sequenced material: naive CD8+ T cells sorted from blood. This chain links TRBV13 with TRBJ1-2; D is perhaps TRBD1 (5 bases). The receptor's source is a man aged 30 to 39 in good health. The CDR3 sequence: CASSLGDSNYGYTF. CDR3 DNA sequence: TGTGCCAGCAGCTTGGGGGACTCTAACTATGGCTACACCTTC.